These 13 T cell receptor beta chains originate from one sample sequenced in a study of CD8 T cells in Susac syndrome. Reverse transcription of about 0.5 to 1 ug RNA used random hexamers. Each CDR3 protein gets one entry after TCRdb re-called the immunoSEQ multiplex PCR reads with MiXCR. This table has some 160,000 distinct CDR3 sequences, under 95% appearing once. The sequenced sample consisted of CD4+ T cells from PBMCs. Source of these receptors: a human donor with Susac syndrome.

The genes are TRBV30 and TRBJ2-3, with a possible D match to TRBD2 (5 bases). V was shortened by 2 bases and J by 5 bases, with 17 bases between the two germline ends. The CDR3 extends over 15 amino acids. In germline, CDR1 is GTSNPN, CDR2 SVGIG (reference sequence). CDR3 bases: TGTGCCTGGAGTCATCTTCATGCCGGGAAAGATACGCAGTATTTT. Its protein is CAWSHLHAGKDTQYF.

This clonotype has a single count. The rearrangement links TRBV2 to TRBJ1-2; D gene uncertain. Germline V gene lookup returns CDR1 SNHLY and CDR2 FYNNEI. This CDR3 has 14 residues. The germline V and J ends were trimmed by 3 bases and 8 bases, with 16 bases remaining between them. Written as DNA, the CDR3 is TGTGCCAGCAGTGAGTATGCACATTCAGACGGCTACACCTTC. Its protein product is CASSEYAHSDGYTF.

The V and J genes are TRBV6-5 and TRBJ1-3; D is undetermined. Looked up from germline, CDR1 is MNHEY and CDR2 is SVGAGI. The CDR3 runs to 15 residues. V lost 0 bases to trimming and J lost 4 bases, with 10 bases between them. CDR3 loop: CASSYSRGRGNTIYF. CDR3 nucleotides: TGTGCCAGCAGTTACTCGCGAGGGCGGGGAAACACCATATATTTT.

The rearrangement uses TRBV5-1 and TRBJ2-5; weak D call: TRBD2 (5 bases). Germline V lookup: CDR1 SGHRS, CDR2 YFSETQ. Trimming cost V 1 base and J 2 bases, with 18 bases left between them. This CDR3 is built from 17 residues. CDR3 sequence: CASSLRVTLADQETQYF. As DNA, the CDR3 is TGCGCCAGCAGCTTGCGGGTGACGCTAGCTGATCAAGAGACCCAGTACTTC.

The gene calls are TRBV18 and TRBJ2-7, with 8 positions matching TRBD1. CDR1 is KGHSH, CDR2 LQKENI, per germline. The CDR3 totals 15 residues. V shed 0 bases and J 0 bases; nucleotides not matched to a gene: 1. CDR3 protein: CASSPPGTGSYEQYF. CDR3 sequence (DNA): TGTGCCAGCTCACCACCCGGGACAGGCTCCTACGAGCAGTACTTC.

This clonotype was seen just once. The chain joins TRBV10-2 to TRBJ2-7, with 7 bases identical to TRBD1. Germline lookup yields CDR1 WSHSY and CDR2 SAAADI. The junction had 11 bases not matched to a gene; V was cut back by 6 bases and J by 6 bases. The CDR3 has 14 residues. CDR3 bases: TGCGCCAGCAGACAGTTGACAGGGTTCGGCGAGCAGTACTTC. It translates to CASRQLTGFGEQYF.

The chain carries TRBV7-3 and TRBJ2-5; 8 bases agree with TRBD1. The CDR3 extends over 15 amino acids. V was pared by 4 bases and J by 1 base, with 5 bases of the junction left unmatched. Germline lookup yields CDR1 SGHTA and CDR2 FQGTGA. The chain's CDR3 is CASSYGQGGQETQYF. The CDR3 nucleotides read TGTGCCAGCAGCTATGGACAGGGAGGCCAAGAGACCCAGTACTTC. Full variable domain (rest looked up from reference TRBV7-3 and TRBJ2-5): GAGVSQTPSNKVTEKGKYVELRCDPISGHTALYWYRQSLGQGPEFLIYFQGTGAADDSGLPNDRFFAVRPEGSVSTLKIQRTERGDSAVYLCASSYGQGGQETQYFGPGTRLLVL.

This clonotype showed up just once. The CDR3: CRGSTGTNTEAFF. The DNA for the CDR3 is TGCAGGGGGTCCACAGGTACGAACACTGAAGCTTTCTTT. The rearrangement joins TRBV29-1 to TRBJ1-1; D possibly corresponds to TRBD1 (5 bases). The CDR3 is made up of 13 amino acids. Germline V gene lookup returns CDR1 SQVTM and CDR2 ANQGSEA. Using reference TRBV29-1 and TRBJ1-1 for the parts outside the CDR3, the full variable domain is SAVISQKPSRDICQRGTSLTIQCQVDSQVTMMFWYRQQPGQSLTLIATANQGSEATYESGFVIDKFPISRPNLTFSTLTVSNMSPEDSSIYLCRGSTGTNTEAFFGQGTRLTVV.

CDR3 sequence: CASSESAGQGDVDEQFF. Written as DNA, the CDR3 is TGTGCCAGCAGTGAATCCGCCGGACAGGGGGATGTCGATGAGCAGTTCTTC. The genes are TRBV25-1 and TRBJ2-1; 10 positions match TRBD1. There are 17 residues in the CDR3. Germline V lookup: CDR1 MGHDK, CDR2 SYGVNS. V lost 1 base to trimming and J lost 8 bases; unmatched junction nucleotides: 11.

V and J are TRBV5-1 and TRBJ2-2; a possible D gene is TRBD2 (6 bases). CDR3 size: 14 residues. V gave up 5 bases and J gave up 7 bases, with 15 bases separating them. Per the germline V gene, CDR1 is SGHRS and CDR2 is YFSETQ. The CDR3 sequence: CASSWRAGHGELFF. The CDR3 coding sequence is TGCGCCAGCAGTTGGAGGGCAGGGCACGGGGAGCTGTTTTTT.

This clonotype has more than one count but fewer than ten. This chain links TRBV4-3 with TRBJ2-7, with D possibly being TRBD1 or TRBD2 (5 bases each). Trimming removed 0 bases at V and 3 bases at J, with 15 bases between. This CDR3 is built from 16 residues. The V gene's germline CDR1 is LGHNA and CDR2 YSLEER. CDR3 DNA sequence: TGCGCCAGCAGCCAAGAGTTGGGGACGGATGGCTACGAGCAGTACTTC. This codes for CASSQELGTDGYEQYF.

This chain links TRBV5-6 with TRBJ1-2, with D uncertain. This CDR3 is built from 13 residues. Germline-derived CDR1 and CDR2 are SGHDT and YYEEEE. Trimming took 0 bases from V and 8 from J, leaving 11 bases between them. The chain's CDR3 is CASSLEPSQGYTF. The CDR3 DNA reads TGTGCCAGCAGCTTGGAGCCCAGTCAAGGCTACACCTTC.

J is TRBJ1-2 and V is TRBV11-3; tentative D call: TRBD1 (6 bases). Trimming left V 0 bases short and J 10 bases short, with 12 bases between. CDR3 length: 13 amino acids. Germline V gene sequence: CDR1 SGHNT, CDR2 YENEEA. The DNA of the CDR3 is TGTGCCAGCAGCTTAGACCGGGGGGCGAACTACACCTTC. Translation gives CASSLDRGANYTF. The full variable domain, with the rest looked up from reference TRBV11-3 and TRBJ1-2, is EAGVVQSPRYKIIEKKQPVAFWCNPISGHNTLYWYLQNLGQGPELLIRYENEEAVDDSQLPKDRFSAERLKGVDSTLKIQPAELGDSAVYLCASSLDRGANYTFGSGTRLTVV.